These T cell receptor beta chains were read from a single sample in a study of post-analysis software for immune sequencing data. From the PCR reads, TCRdb called clonotypes with MiXCR, one entry per CDR3 protein. The repertoire holds 450,000 to 700,000 distinct CDR3 sequences, with about 44% as singletons. Sequencing was done on a sample of blood. All receptors derive from a girl aged 5 to 17 with multiple sclerosis. Both conserved end residues are part of each CDR3. Each record gives: D gene, J gene, V gene, clone size, CDR3 DNA, CDR3 protein. D genes are given only for firm matches. The listing skips clone size in some rows; elsewhere it reads once, few, many or a size class.

D gene: TRBD2
J gene: TRBJ2-5
V gene: TRBV12-3/TRBV12-4
clone size: few
CDR3 DNA: TGTGCCAGCAGCCCAAGGGGTAGCGGGAGAGATGGAGAGACCCAGTACTTC
CDR3 protein: CASSPRGSGRDGETQYF

D gene: TRBD2
J gene: TRBJ2-5
V gene: TRBV3-1
clone size: few
CDR3 DNA: TGTGCCAGCAGCCAAGGACTAGCGGGAGGCTCCACCCAGTACTTC
CDR3 protein: CASSQGLAGGSTQYF

D gene: NA
J gene: TRBJ2-7
V gene: TRBV9
clone size: NA
CDR3 DNA: TGTGCCAGCAGCGTAGAAACGGGCTCCGGCTACGAGCAGTACTTC
CDR3 protein: CASSVETGSGYEQYF

D gene: TRBD2
J gene: TRBJ2-2
V gene: TRBV7-9
clone size: NA
CDR3 DNA: TGTGCCAGCCCCGGGACTAGCGGGTCCGACGGGGAGCTGTTTTTT
CDR3 protein: CASPGTSGSDGELFF

D gene: NA
J gene: TRBJ2-4
V gene: TRBV4-1
clone size: NA
CDR3 DNA: TGCGCCAGCAGCCACCCGGGGGCAGGGCGGCGAAACATTCAGTACTTC
CDR3 protein: CASSHPGAGRRNIQYF

D gene: NA
J gene: TRBJ2-7
V gene: TRBV12-3/TRBV12-4
clone size: few
CDR3 DNA: TGTGCCAGCAGTTTGGGTCTGGCTAGAGGCGAGCAGTACTTC
CDR3 protein: CASSLGLARGEQYF

D gene: NA
J gene: TRBJ1-2
V gene: TRBV12-3/TRBV12-4
clone size: NA
CDR3 DNA: TGTGCCAGCAGTCGGACGGGGGGCTACACCTTC
CDR3 protein: CASSRTGGYTF

D gene: NA
J gene: TRBJ2-5
V gene: TRBV10-3
clone size: few
CDR3 DNA: TGTGCCATCAGTGAGAGGCCTAGCGAGACCCAGTACTTC
CDR3 protein: CAISERPSETQYF

D gene: NA
J gene: TRBJ2-7
V gene: TRBV4-1
clone size: NA
CDR3 DNA: TGCGCCAGCAGCCAAAACCCTGGGGGGCAGGGCCAGTACTTC
CDR3 protein: CASSQNPGGQGQYF

D gene: TRBD2
J gene: TRBJ2-5
V gene: TRBV20-1
clone size: few
CDR3 DNA: TGCAGTGGGACTAGCGGGGGTCGTCAAGAGACCCAGTACTTC
CDR3 protein: CSGTSGGRQETQYF

D gene: NA
J gene: TRBJ1-2
V gene: TRBV29-1
clone size: NA
CDR3 DNA: TGCAGCGTTGTCCCCCGACGACAGGTTAAATCGTTGAACTATGGCTACACCTTC
CDR3 protein: CSVVPRRQVKSLNYGYTF

D gene: NA
J gene: TRBJ2-7
V gene: TRBV11-2
clone size: NA
CDR3 DNA: TGTGCCAGCAGCTTAGTAGGGGGGGACGAGCAGTACTTC
CDR3 protein: CASSLVGGDEQYF

D gene: NA
J gene: TRBJ2-7
V gene: TRBV20-1
clone size: few
CDR3 DNA: TGCAGTGCTAGAGATGCCGTGTACGAGCAGTACTTC
CDR3 protein: CSARDAVYEQYF

D gene: TRBD1
J gene: TRBJ1-5
V gene: TRBV12-3/TRBV12-4
clone size: NA
CDR3 DNA: TGTGCCAGCAGCCGGCTCAGGGGGAGCGGCAATCAGCCCCAGCATTTT
CDR3 protein: CASSRLRGSGNQPQHF

D gene: NA
J gene: TRBJ2-7
V gene: TRBV20-1
clone size: NA
CDR3 DNA: TGCAGTGCTTTCTCCGAGGGCTCCTACGAGCAGTACTTC
CDR3 protein: CSAFSEGSYEQYF

D gene: TRBD2
J gene: TRBJ2-1
V gene: TRBV6-2/TRBV6-3
clone size: NA
CDR3 DNA: TGTGCCAGCAGTCCACCTCGACTAGCGGACTACAATGAGCAGTTCTTC
CDR3 protein: CASSPPRLADYNEQFF